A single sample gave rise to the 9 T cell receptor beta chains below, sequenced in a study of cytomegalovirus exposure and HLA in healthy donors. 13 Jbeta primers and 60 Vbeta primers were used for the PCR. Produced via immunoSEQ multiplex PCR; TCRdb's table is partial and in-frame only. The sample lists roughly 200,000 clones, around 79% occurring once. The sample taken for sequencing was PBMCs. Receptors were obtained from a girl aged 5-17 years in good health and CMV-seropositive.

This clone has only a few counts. The CDR3 loop reads CASSLYRQGAEQYF. DNA for the CDR3: TGTGCCAGCAGCTTATACCGACAGGGAGCCGAGCAGTACTTC. The V and J genes are TRBV11-2 and TRBJ2-7, with 7 bases that match TRBD1. The CDR3 runs to 14 residues. Trimming removed 2 bases from V and 6 bases from J; junction bases left unmatched: 7. Germline V gene lookup returns CDR1 SGHAT and CDR2 FQNNGV.

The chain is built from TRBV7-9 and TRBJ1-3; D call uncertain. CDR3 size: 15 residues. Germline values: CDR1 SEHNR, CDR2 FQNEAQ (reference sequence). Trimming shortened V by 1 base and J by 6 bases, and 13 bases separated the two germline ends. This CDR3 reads CASSLDYILPNTIYF. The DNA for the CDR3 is TGTGCCAGCAGCTTAGATTACATCTTGCCAAACACCATATATTTT. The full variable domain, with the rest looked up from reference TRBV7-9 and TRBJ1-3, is DTGVSQNPRHKITKRGQNVTFRCDPISEHNRLYWYRQTLGQGPEFLTYFQNEAQLEKSRLLSDRFSAERPKGSFSTLEIQRTEQGDSAMYLCASSLDYILPNTIYFGEGSWLTVV.

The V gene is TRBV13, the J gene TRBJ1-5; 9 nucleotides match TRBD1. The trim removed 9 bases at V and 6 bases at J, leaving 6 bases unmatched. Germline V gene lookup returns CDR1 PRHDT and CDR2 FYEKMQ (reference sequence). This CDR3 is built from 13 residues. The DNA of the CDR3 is TGTGCCAGTTCACAGGGGGCGGGTCAGCCCCAGCATTTT. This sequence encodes CASSQGAGQPQHF. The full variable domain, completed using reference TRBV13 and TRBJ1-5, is AAGVIQSPRHLIKEKRETATLKCYPIPRHDTVYWYQQGPGQDPQFLISFYEKMQSDKGSIPDRFSAQQFSDYHSELNMSSLELGDSALYFCASSQGAGQPQHFGDGTRLSIL.

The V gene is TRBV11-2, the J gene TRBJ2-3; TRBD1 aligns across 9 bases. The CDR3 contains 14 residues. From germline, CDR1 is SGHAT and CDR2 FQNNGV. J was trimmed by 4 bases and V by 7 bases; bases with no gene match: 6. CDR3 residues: CASKRTGVPDTQYF. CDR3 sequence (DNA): TGTGCCAGCAAGCGGACAGGGGTCCCAGATACGCAGTATTTT. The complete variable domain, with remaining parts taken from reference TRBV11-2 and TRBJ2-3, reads EAGVAQSPRYKIIEKRQSVAFWCNPISGHATLYWYQQILGQGPKLLIQFQNNGVVDDSQLPKDRFSAERLKGVDSTLKIQPAKLEDSAVYLCASKRTGVPDTQYFGPGTRLTVL.

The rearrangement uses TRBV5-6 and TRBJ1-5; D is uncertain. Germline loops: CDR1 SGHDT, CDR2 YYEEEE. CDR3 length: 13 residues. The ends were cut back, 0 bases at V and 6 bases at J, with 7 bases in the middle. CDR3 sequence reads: CASSLDSTQPQHF. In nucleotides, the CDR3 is TGTGCCAGCAGCTTGGATTCTACTCAGCCCCAGCATTTT.

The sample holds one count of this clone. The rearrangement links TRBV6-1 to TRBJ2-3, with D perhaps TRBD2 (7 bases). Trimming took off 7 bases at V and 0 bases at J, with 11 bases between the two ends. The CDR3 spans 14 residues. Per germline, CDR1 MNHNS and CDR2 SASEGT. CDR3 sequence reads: CASKGGPSTDTQYF. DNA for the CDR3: TGTGCCAGCAAGGGGGGGCCGAGCACAGATACGCAGTATTTT.

CDR3 loop: CASSSRDRGGTDTQYF. The CDR3 DNA sequence: TGTGCCAGCAGCTCACGGGACAGGGGTGGCACAGATACGCAGTATTTT. V gene TRBV11-3 combines with J gene TRBJ2-3, with 10 bases matching TRBD1. The CDR3 is 16 amino acids. Germline V gene data show CDR1 as SGHNT and CDR2 as YENEEA. Germline trimming cut 4 bases from V and 1 base from J; bases unmatched to any gene: 5. The whole variable domain, remainder taken from reference TRBV11-3 and TRBJ2-3, is EAGVVQSPRYKIIEKKQPVAFWCNPISGHNTLYWYLQNLGQGPELLIRYENEEAVDDSQLPKDRFSAERLKGVDSTLKIQPAELGDSAVYLCASSSRDRGGTDTQYFGPGTRLTVL.

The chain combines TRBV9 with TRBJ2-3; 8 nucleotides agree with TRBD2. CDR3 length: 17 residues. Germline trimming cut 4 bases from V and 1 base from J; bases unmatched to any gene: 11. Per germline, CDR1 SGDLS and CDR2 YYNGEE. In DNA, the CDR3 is TGTGCCAGCAGCCTCCGGACCCAAGCGGGGGGCACAGATACGCAGTATTTT. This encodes CASSLRTQAGGTDTQYF.

The CDR3 DNA follows: TGTGCCAGCAGCCCTAGCGGGGGGGCCGCCGGGGAGCTGTTTTTT. Its protein is CASSPSGGAAGELFF. This chain joins TRBV11-2 and TRBJ2-2; 12 nucleotides align to TRBD2. V lost 5 bases, J lost 6 bases, and 4 bases stayed unmatched. Germline CDR1 SGHAT, CDR2 FQNNGV. This CDR3 spans 15 amino acids.